These 29 T cell receptor beta chains share one sample of origin, sequenced in a study of molecular identifiers for immune sequencing clone quantification. TCRdb used MiXCR to reprocess the PCR reads, holding one entry per CDR3 protein. This table has 40,000 or so distinct CDR3 sequences, about a fifth appearing once. The sample comprised naive CD8+ T cells from blood, with Jurkat cell RNA spiked in. Indicated subset: FACS-sorted CD8+CD4-CCR7+CD45RA+ naive T cells. Source of these receptors: a human donor in good health. Some libraries in this study had Jurkat cell RNA spiked in.

This clonotype was observed many times. The rearrangement links TRBV20-1 to TRBJ2-7; TRBD1 might be the D (6 bases). From germline, CDR1 is DFQATT and CDR2 SNEGSKA (reference sequence). The V gene lost 5 bases and the J gene lost 2 bases, with 16 bases spanning the gap. This CDR3 region has 14 residues. The CDR3 DNA reads TGCAGTGCTCCCGAGATCAACAGGGCCTACGAGCAGTACTTC. Protein sequence: CSAPEINRAYEQYF.

This clonotype was counted many times. V usage is TRBV7-8 and J usage is TRBJ2-1; D tentatively fits TRBD1 or TRBD2 (5 bases each). This CDR3 is built from 17 residues. Germline V gene sequence: CDR1 SGHVS, CDR2 FQNEAQ. Trimming shortened V by 4 bases and J by 8 bases, and 24 bases separated the two germline ends. CDR3 sequence reads: CASSSDRGRVRIDEQFF. Written as DNA, the CDR3 is TGTGCCAGCAGCTCAGATCGGGGCAGGGTCCGGATCGATGAGCAGTTCTTC.

This clonotype has a count of ten or more. The V call is TRBV19, the J call TRBJ1-1, with D tentatively TRBD1 (6 bases). Trimming pared 6 bases from V and 4 bases from J, leaving 12 bases between. This CDR3 has 13 amino acids. CDR1 and CDR2 (germline): LNHDA, SQIVND (reference sequence). The CDR3 nucleotides read TGTGCCAGTAGCTCGACAGGAGGCACTGAAGCTTTCTTT. Its translation: CASSSTGGTEAFF.

A remark on this clonotype: This may stem from a read error, because a much larger clone lies one nucleotide away. Without the conserved terminal phenylalanine or tryptophan, this CDR3 likely stems from a read error. The rearrangement joins TRBV19 to TRBJ2-3; D possibly corresponds to TRBD2 (5 bases). Germline CDR1 and CDR2: LNHDA and SQIVND (reference sequence). This CDR3 contains 15 residues. Deletions cut 3 bases from V and 6 bases from J, with 16 bases between. The CDR3 loop reads CASSILIGRRDTQYL. The CDR3 bases are TGTGCCAGTAGTATTCTAATCGGGCGGAGGGATACGCAGTATCTT.

With respect to this clonotype: It is likely a read error, because the conserved phenylalanine at the end of the CDR3 is missing. CDR3 DNA sequence: TGCGCCAGCAGCCTCGTAAACCAGGGGACCCAGTACCTC. Translated, it gives CASSLVNQGTQYL. V usage is TRBV4-1 and J usage is TRBJ2-5, with D possibly being TRBD1 (5 bases). The germline V and J ends were trimmed by 4 bases and 7 bases, with 13 bases remaining between them. The V gene's germline CDR1 is MGHRA and CDR2 YSYEKL. The CDR3 runs to 13 residues.

This clonotype was detected ten times or more. This chain uses TRBV4-3 with TRBJ1-3, with D unresolved. The CDR3 consists of 17 residues. CDR1 is LGHNA and CDR2 is YSLEER in the germline V gene. Between the trimmed V and J ends, which lost 4 bases and 0 bases, there was a span of 16 bases. In DNA form, the CDR3 reads TGCGCCAGCAGCCCTCACTCCGTCCCCAACTCTGGAAACACCATATATTTT. Translated, it gives CASSPHSVPNSGNTIYF.

This clonotype was recorded at least ten times. The chain recombines TRBV6-5 with TRBJ1-4; 9 positions agree with TRBD1. The ends lost 5 bases at V and 7 bases at J; junction bases unmatched: 14. The CDR3 spans 17 residues. Looked up from germline, CDR1 is MNHEY and CDR2 is SVGAGI. CDR3 sequence reads: CASSTSGTGIIFEKLFF. In nucleotides, the CDR3 is TGTGCCAGCAGTACTTCCGGGACAGGGATTATATTTGAAAAACTGTTTTTT.

This clonotype turned up a few times. Possible read error: a much larger clone is one base away. Lacking the conserved final phenylalanine or tryptophan, this CDR3 likely reflects a read error. J is TRBJ2-3 and V is TRBV4-2; D may correspond to TRBD1 or TRBD2 (6 bases each). The V and J ends lost 4 bases and 2 bases respectively, with 16 bases between them. This CDR3 comprises 16 residues. Germline CDR1 LGHNA, CDR2 YNFKEQ. The CDR3 DNA reads as TGTGCCAGCAGCCGCGAGAGCTGGGGGGCCACAGATACGCAGTATTCT. Translation gives CASSRESWGATDTQYS.

This clonotype was counted ten times or more. The rearrangement joins TRBV28 to TRBJ1-1; D ambiguous. Germline assignment: CDR1 MDHEN and CDR2 SYDVKM. This CDR3 region has 15 residues. The V gene lost 0 bases and the J gene lost 1 base, with 9 bases spanning the gap. The CDR3 loop reads CASSLWLGGNTEAFF. The CDR3 DNA reads as TGTGCCAGCAGTTTATGGCTGGGAGGGAACACTGAAGCTTTCTTT.

This clonotype occurred many times. This chain uses TRBV30 with TRBJ2-3; TRBD2 is a possible D gene (6 bases). CDR1 and CDR2 from the germline V gene are GTSNPN and SVGIG (reference sequence). This CDR3 contains 13 residues. Trimming took off 6 bases at V and 2 bases at J, with 12 bases between the two ends. CDR3 amino acids: CACLWEATDTQYF. In nucleotides, the CDR3 is TGTGCCTGTCTTTGGGAGGCCACAGATACGCAGTATTTT.

This clonotype was observed at least ten times. V and J are TRBV4-1 and TRBJ2-2; D is undetermined. The CDR3 has 13 amino acids. Deletions cut 0 bases from V and 4 bases from J, with 3 bases between. CDR1 MGHRA and CDR2 YSYEKL come from the germline V gene. The CDR3 protein is CASSQDRTGELFF. The CDR3 coding sequence is TGCGCCAGCAGCCAAGATCGCACCGGGGAGCTGTTTTTT.

This clonotype was counted at least ten times. This chain joins TRBV6-1 and TRBJ1-5; no clear D gene. Germline CDR1 MNHNS, CDR2 SASEGT. Trimming took off 2 bases at V and 0 bases at J, with 8 bases between the two ends. The CDR3 consists of 15 residues. The CDR3: CASSEFGVSNQPQHF. In DNA form, the CDR3 reads TGTGCCAGCAGTGAATTCGGGGTTAGCAATCAGCCCCAGCATTTT.

J is TRBJ2-2 and V is TRBV24-1, with D perhaps TRBD1 (6 bases). The length of the CDR3 is 15 residues. Deletions cut 0 bases from V and 4 bases from J, with 8 bases between. Germline assignment: CDR1 KGHDR and CDR2 SFDVKD. The CDR3 nucleotides read TGTGCCACCAGTGATTTGCAGGGGCGCACCGGGGAGCTGTTTTTT. It specifies CATSDLQGRTGELFF.

The table lists this clonotype with many counts. J is TRBJ2-2 and V is TRBV6-5; D is unresolved. CDR3 length: 13 amino acids. The ends were cut back, 3 bases at V and 6 bases at J, with 8 bases in the middle. Germline lookup yields CDR1 MNHEY and CDR2 SVGAGI. Written as DNA, the CDR3 is TGTGCCAGCAGTTATTTCAGCGCCGGGGAGCTGTTTTTT. Amino acids: CASSYFSAGELFF.

The table lists this clonotype with many counts. The chain recombines TRBV6-2 or TRBV6-3 with TRBJ1-4; D might be TRBD1 (6 bases). The V gene's germline CDR1 is MNHEY and CDR2 SVGEGT. The CDR3 spans 16 residues. V was pared by 2 bases and J by 0 bases, with 10 bases between. The CDR3 DNA reads TGTGCCAGCAGTTACGGGACACCAACAACTAATGAAAAACTGTTTTTT. Residues: CASSYGTPTTNEKLFF.

This clonotype appeared many times. The chain employs TRBV29-1 and TRBJ1-1; D is unresolved. In germline, CDR1 is SQVTM, CDR2 ANQGSEA. The length of the CDR3 is 11 residues. V was pared by 8 bases and J by 3 bases, with 10 bases between. The CDR3 sequence is CSPQDDTEAFF. The CDR3 region has the DNA TGCAGCCCCCAAGATGACACTGAAGCTTTCTTT.

Comment on this clonotype: A read error is likely, as this CDR3 ends without the conserved phenylalanine or tryptophan. This chain's CDR3 is CASSLTGQGAYEQYL. CDR3 in DNA: TGCGCCAGCAGCTTGACGGGACAGGGAGCCTACGAGCAGTACCTC. The rearrangement uses TRBV5-1 and TRBJ2-7; 9 bases are shared with TRBD1. Germline CDR1 reads SGHRS; CDR2 reads YFSETQ. Unmatched junction bases numbered 4, after V lost 1 base and J lost 2 bases. The CDR3 sequence is 15 residues long.

This clonotype showed up many times. The rearrangement uses TRBV29-1 and TRBJ2-1; tentatively, D is TRBD1 (6 bases). Germline assignment: CDR1 SQVTM and CDR2 ANQGSEA. V was pared by 4 bases and J by 9 bases, with 22 bases between. The CDR3 loop spans 15 amino acids. In DNA, the CDR3 is TGCAGCGTTGCAATAACAGGGAGTGAGATAAGTGAGCAGTTCTTC. Amino acids: CSVAITGSEISEQFF.

V is TRBV12-3 or TRBV12-4 and J is TRBJ2-7, with D possibly being TRBD1 (6 bases). CDR3 size: 15 residues. V lost 5 bases to trimming and J lost 0 bases, with 14 bases between them. CDR3 sequence: CASSTQDRVSYEQYF. In nucleotides, the CDR3 is TGTGCCAGCAGTACCCAGGACAGAGTCTCCTACGAGCAGTACTTC.

This clonotype has only a few counts. The chain recombines TRBV27 with TRBJ1-2; D gene uncertain. Germline-derived CDR1 and CDR2 are MNHEY and SMNVEV (reference sequence). The CDR3 has 19 amino acids. V was trimmed by 0 bases and J by 4 bases, leaving 24 bases between them. The CDR3 nucleotides are TGTGCCAGCAGTTTATCTACCCCTTCCTCTGGGAAGGTTTTCTATGGCTACACCTTC. This codes for CASSLSTPSSGKVFYGYTF.

At least ten counts were recorded for this clonotype. The chain has TRBV24-1 and TRBJ2-1; D unresolved. The V gene's germline CDR1 is KGHDR and CDR2 SFDVKD. The CDR3 runs 16 residues. Trimming cost V 5 bases and J 2 bases, with 15 bases left between them. CDR3 bases: TGTGCCACCAGTGTAAGGGTTTCCTCAACCTACAATGAGCAGTTCTTC. This codes for CATSVRVSSTYNEQFF.

As regards this clonotype: The junction and the germline gene differ at one end; a read error may be behind it. Here the CDR3 DNA reads TGTGTCAGCAGCTTAGCGATAACGGGGGCTGTCTATGGATACACCTTC. Protein sequence: CVSSLAITGAVYGYTF. This sequence joins TRBV7-9 and TRBJ1-2; a weak D match, TRBD1 (6 bases). This CDR3 spans 16 amino acids. Germline V lookup: CDR1 SEHNR, CDR2 FQNEAQ (reference sequence).

The table lists this clonotype with many counts. This chain uses TRBV7-9 with TRBJ2-7; D perhaps matches TRBD1 (6 bases). Germline V gene data show CDR1 as SEHNR and CDR2 as FQNEAQ (reference sequence). V shed 2 bases and J shed 3 bases, with 11 bases lying between them. The CDR3 runs 14 residues. The CDR3 nucleotides read TGTGCCAGCAGCTTATGGGACAACCACTACGAGCAGTACTTC. Amino acid sequence: CASSLWDNHYEQYF.

This clonotype was recorded many times. V is TRBV4-3 and J is TRBJ2-2, with D possibly being TRBD1 or TRBD2 (5 bases each). The CDR3 is 15 amino acids. Deletions cut 0 bases from V and 7 bases from J, with 12 bases between. Germline CDR1 reads LGHNA; CDR2 reads YSLEER. The CDR3 sequence: CASSQDGGLVGELFF. Written as DNA, the CDR3 is TGCGCCAGCAGCCAAGATGGGGGTTTAGTCGGGGAGCTGTTTTTT.

This clonotype has at least ten counts. The chain recombines TRBV11-3 with TRBJ2-3; 9 nucleotides line up with TRBD2. This CDR3 is built from 13 residues. V lost 3 bases, J lost 8 bases, and 3 bases stayed unmatched. Germline V gene lookup returns CDR1 SGHNT and CDR2 YENEEA. CDR3 protein: CASSFSGGSTQYF. CDR3 in DNA: TGTGCCAGCAGCTTTAGCGGGGGCTCTACGCAGTATTTT.

For this clonotype: This may arise from a read error, as a much more abundant clone is one base away. V usage is TRBV11-2 and J usage is TRBJ1-4; D gene unclear. This CDR3 is built from 16 residues. Per germline, CDR1 SGHAT and CDR2 FQNNGV. The germline V and J ends were trimmed by 4 bases and 8 bases, with 20 bases remaining between them. The CDR3 loop reads CASSSLVGGLGEKLFF. The CDR3 DNA is TGTGCCAGCAGCTCCCTTGTAGGAGGGCTCGGCGAAAAACTGTTTTTT.

This clonotype showed up many times. V and J are TRBV19 and TRBJ1-1; D is uncertain. V lost 6 bases, J lost 5 bases, and 13 bases lay in between. There are 13 residues in the CDR3. Germline CDR1 and CDR2: LNHDA and SQIVND (reference sequence). CDR3: CASSHIGATEAFF. The CDR3 nucleotides are TGTGCCAGTAGCCACATTGGCGCGACTGAAGCTTTCTTT.

This sequence joins TRBV28 and TRBJ2-3, with TRBD2 matching over 13 bases. Germline V gene sequence: CDR1 MDHEN, CDR2 SYDVKM. The ends lost 8 bases at V and 0 bases at J; junction bases unmatched: 5. This CDR3 has 16 residues. CDR3 in amino acids: CASGPGLAGSTDTQYF. The CDR3 DNA follows: TGTGCCAGCGGTCCGGGACTAGCGGGAAGCACAGATACGCAGTATTTT.

Regarding this clonotype: A read error is possible here, since a much larger clone lies one base away. J is TRBJ2-3 and V is TRBV6-5; weak D call: TRBD2 (6 bases). The CDR3 contains 15 residues. Trimming pared 2 bases from V and 2 bases from J, leaving 11 bases between. Germline CDR1 and CDR2: MNHEY and SVGAGI. CDR3 nucleotide sequence: TGTGCCAGCAGTTACGACGGGGGATTCACAGATACGCAGTATTTT. Its translation: CASSYDGGFTDTQYF.